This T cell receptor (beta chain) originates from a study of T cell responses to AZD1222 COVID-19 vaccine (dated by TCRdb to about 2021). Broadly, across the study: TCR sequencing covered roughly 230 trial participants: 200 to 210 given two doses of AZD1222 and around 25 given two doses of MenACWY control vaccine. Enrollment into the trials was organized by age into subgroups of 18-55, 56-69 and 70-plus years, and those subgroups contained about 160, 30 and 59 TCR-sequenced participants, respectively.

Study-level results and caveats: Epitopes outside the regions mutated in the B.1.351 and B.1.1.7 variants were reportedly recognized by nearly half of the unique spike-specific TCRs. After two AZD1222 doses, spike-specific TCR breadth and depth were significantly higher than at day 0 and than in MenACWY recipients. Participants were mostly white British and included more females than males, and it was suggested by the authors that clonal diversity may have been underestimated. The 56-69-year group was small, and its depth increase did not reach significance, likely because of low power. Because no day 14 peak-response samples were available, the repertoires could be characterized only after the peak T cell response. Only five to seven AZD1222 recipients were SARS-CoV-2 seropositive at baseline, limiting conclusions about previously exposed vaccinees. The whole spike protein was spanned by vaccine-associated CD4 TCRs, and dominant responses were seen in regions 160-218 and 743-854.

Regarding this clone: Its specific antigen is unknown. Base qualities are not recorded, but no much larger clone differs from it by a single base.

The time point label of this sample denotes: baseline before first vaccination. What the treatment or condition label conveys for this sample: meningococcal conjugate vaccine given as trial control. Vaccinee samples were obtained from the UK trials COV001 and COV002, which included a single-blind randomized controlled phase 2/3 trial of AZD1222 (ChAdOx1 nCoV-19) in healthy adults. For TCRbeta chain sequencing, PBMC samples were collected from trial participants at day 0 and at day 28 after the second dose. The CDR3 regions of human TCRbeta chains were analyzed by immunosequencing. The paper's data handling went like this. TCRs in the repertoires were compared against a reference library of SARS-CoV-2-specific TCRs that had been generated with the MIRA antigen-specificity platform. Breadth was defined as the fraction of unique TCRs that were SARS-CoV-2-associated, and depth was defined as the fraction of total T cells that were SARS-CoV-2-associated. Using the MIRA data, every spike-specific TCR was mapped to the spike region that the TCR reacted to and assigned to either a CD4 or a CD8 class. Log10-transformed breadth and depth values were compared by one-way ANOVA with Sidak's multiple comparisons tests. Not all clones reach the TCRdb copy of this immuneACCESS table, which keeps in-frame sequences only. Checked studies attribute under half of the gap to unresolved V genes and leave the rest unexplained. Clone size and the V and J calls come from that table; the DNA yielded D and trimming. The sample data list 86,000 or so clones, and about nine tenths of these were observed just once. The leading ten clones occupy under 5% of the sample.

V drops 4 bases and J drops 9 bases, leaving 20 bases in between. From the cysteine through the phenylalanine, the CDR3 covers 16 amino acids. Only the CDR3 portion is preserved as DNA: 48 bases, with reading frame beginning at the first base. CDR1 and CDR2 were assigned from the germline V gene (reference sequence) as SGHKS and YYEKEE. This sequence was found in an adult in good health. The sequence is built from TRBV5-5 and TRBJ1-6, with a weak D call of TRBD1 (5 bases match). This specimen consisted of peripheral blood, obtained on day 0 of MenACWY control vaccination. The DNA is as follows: TGTGCCAGCAGCCCTTCCGGGGGGAGTCATGGTTCACCCCTCCACTTT. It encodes CASSPSGGSHGSPLHF.